This TCR beta chain is drawn from a study of CD8 T cells in Susac syndrome. Sequencing of TCR beta was carried out in blood CD8+ and CD4+ T cells. Stable or active relapsing-remitting multiple sclerosis, untreated and meeting revised McDonald criteria, defined the controls. Negative magnetic isolation gave CD8+ and CD4+ cells; FACS enriched CD8+ TEMRA. Random hexamers were used to reverse transcribe the RNA input (roughly 0.5 to 1 ug). Amplification of TCR beta CDR3 by immunoSEQ multiplex PCR spanned 54 Vbeta and 13 Jbeta. TCRdb itself ran the immunoSEQ multiplex PCR reads through MiXCR, one entry per CDR3 protein. The table has 200,000 to 300,000 distinct CDR3 sequences, around 93% seen once. Trimming took 0 bases from V and 1 from J; bases not matched to a gene: 10. Germline V gives CDR1 DFQATT, CDR2 SNEGSKA (reference sequence). The CDR3 runs to 17 residues.

This receptor was identified in a human donor with multiple sclerosis. The chain is built from TRBV20-1 and TRBJ2-3; 7 bases agree with TRBD2. The material sequenced was CD4+ T cells from PBMCs. CDR3 DNA: TGCAGTGCTAGAGATTCGCAACGCGGGAGTGGCACAGATACGCAGTATTTT. Protein sequence: CSARDSQRGSGTDTQYF.